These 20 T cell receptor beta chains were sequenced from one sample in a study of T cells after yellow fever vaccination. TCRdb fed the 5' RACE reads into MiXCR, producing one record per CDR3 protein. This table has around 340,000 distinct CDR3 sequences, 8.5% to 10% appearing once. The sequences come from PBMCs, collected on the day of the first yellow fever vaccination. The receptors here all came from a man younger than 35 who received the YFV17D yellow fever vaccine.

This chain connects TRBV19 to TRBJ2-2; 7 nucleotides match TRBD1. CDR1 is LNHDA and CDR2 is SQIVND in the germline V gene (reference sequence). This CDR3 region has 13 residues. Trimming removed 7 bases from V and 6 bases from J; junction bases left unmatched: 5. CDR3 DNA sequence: TGTGCCAGTAAAGACAGGGCGTCCGGGGAGCTGTTTTTT. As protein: CASKDRASGELFF.

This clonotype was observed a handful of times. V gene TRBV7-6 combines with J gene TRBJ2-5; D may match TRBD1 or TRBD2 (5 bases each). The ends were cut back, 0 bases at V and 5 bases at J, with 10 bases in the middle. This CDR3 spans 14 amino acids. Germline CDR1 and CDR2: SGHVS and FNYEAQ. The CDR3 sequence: CASSLAQGEETQYF. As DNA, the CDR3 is TGTGCCAGCAGCTTAGCTCAGGGAGAGGAGACCCAGTACTTC.

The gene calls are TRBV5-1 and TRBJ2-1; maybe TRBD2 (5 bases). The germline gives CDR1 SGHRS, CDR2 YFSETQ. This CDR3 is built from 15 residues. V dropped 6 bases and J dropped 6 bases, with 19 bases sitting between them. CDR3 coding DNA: TGCGCCAGCACCTCCGGACTTGTCGGGGTCAATGAGCAGTTCTTC. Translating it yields CASTSGLVGVNEQFF.

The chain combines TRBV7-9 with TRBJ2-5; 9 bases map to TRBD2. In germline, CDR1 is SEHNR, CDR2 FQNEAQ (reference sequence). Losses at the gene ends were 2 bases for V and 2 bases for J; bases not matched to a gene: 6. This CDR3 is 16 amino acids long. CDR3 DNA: TGTGCCAGCAGCTTATGGCTAGCGGGGTATCAAGAGACCCAGTACTTC. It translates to CASSLWLAGYQETQYF.

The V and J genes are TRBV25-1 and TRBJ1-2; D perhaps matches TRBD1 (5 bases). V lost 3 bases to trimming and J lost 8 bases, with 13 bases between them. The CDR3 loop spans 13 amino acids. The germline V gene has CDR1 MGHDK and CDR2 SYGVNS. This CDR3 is CASSDQGARGYTF. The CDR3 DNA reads TGTGCCAGCAGTGACCAGGGTGCAAGGGGCTACACCTTC.

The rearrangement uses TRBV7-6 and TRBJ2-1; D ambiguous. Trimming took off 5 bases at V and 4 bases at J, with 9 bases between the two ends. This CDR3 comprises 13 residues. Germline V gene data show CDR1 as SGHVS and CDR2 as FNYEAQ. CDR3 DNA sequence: TGTGCCAGCAGCCCCCAAAGATACAATGAGCAGTTCTTC. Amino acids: CASSPQRYNEQFF. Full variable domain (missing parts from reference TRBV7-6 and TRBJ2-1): GAGVSQSPRYKVTKRGQDVALRCDPISGHVSLYWYRQALGQGPEFLTYFNYEAQQDKSGLPNDRFSAERPEGSISTLTIQRTEQRDSAMYRCASSPQRYNEQFFGPGTRLTVL.

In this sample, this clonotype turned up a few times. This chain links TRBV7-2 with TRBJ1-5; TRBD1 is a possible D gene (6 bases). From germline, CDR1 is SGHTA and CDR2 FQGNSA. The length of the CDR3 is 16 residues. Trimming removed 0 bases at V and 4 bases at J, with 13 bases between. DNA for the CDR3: TGTGCCAGCAGCTTAGCGGGCGGGGGGCTGAATCAGCCCCAGCATTTT. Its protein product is CASSLAGGGLNQPQHF.

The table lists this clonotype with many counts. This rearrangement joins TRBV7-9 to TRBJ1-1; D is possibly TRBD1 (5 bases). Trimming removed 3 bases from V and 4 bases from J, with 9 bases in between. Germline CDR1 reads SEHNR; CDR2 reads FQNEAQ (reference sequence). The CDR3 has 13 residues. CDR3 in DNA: TGTGCCAGCAGCTTCGGGGCGAGCACTGAAGCTTTCTTT. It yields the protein CASSFGASTEAFF.

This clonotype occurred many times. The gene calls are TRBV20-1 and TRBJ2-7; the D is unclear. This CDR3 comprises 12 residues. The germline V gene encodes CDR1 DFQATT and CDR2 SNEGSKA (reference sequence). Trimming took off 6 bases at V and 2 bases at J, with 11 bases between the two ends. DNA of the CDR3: TGCAGTGCGAGAAAGGGAACCTACGAGCAGTACGTC. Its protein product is CSARKGTYEQYV.

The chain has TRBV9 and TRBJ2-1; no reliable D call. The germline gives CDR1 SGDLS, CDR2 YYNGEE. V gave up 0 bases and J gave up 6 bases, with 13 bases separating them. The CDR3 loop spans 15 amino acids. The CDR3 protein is CASSVVPQTFNEQFF. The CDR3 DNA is TGTGCCAGCAGCGTAGTCCCCCAGACATTCAATGAGCAGTTCTTC. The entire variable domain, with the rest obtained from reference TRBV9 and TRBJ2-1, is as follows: DSGVTQTPKHLITATGQRVTLRCSPRSGDLSVYWYQQSLDQGLQFLIQYYNGEERAKGNILERFSAQQFPDLHSELNLSSLELGDSALYFCASSVVPQTFNEQFFGPGTRLTVL.

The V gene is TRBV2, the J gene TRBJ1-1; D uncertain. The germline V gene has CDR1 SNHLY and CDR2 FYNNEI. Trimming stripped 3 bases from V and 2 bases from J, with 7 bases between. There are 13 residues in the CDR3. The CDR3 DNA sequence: TGTGCCAGCAGTGAGAGCCATAACACTGAAGCTTTCTTT. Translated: CASSESHNTEAFF. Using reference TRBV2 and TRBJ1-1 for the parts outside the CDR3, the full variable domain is EPEVTQTPSHQVTQMGQEVILRCVPISNHLYFYWYRQILGQKVEFLVSFYNNEISEKSEIFDDQFSVERPDGSNFTLKIRSTKLEDSAMYFCASSESHNTEAFFGQGTRLTVV.

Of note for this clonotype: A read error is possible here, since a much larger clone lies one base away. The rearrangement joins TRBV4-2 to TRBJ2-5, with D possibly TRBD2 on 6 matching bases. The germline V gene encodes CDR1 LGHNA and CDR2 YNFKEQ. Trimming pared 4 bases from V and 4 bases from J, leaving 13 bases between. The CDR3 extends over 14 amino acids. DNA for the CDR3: TGTGCCAGCAGCCCAGGGACTGATCGAGAGACCCAGTACTTC. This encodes CASSPGTDRETQYF.

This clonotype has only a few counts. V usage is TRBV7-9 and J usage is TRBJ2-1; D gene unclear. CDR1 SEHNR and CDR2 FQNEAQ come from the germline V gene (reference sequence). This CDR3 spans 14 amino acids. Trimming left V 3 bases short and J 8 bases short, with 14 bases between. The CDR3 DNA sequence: TGTGCCAGCAGCTTTATACAGCCCGGTGATGAGCAGTTCTTC. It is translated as CASSFIQPGDEQFF.

DNA of the CDR3: TGTGCCAGCAGCTTGGCCGGGGACCCCGAGCAGTACGTC. Translating gives CASSLAGDPEQYV. The gene calls are TRBV5-6 and TRBJ2-7; either TRBD1 or TRBD2 may fit D (5 bases each). Trimming removed 0 bases from V and 6 bases from J, with 10 bases in between. The CDR3 contains 13 residues. Germline values: CDR1 SGHDT, CDR2 YYEEEE.

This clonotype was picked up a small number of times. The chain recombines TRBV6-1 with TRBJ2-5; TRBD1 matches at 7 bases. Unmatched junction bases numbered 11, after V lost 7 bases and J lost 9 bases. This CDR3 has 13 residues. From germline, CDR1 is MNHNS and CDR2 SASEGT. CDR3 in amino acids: CASIWDSFSAQYF. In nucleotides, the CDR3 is TGTGCCAGCATATGGGACAGTTTCTCGGCCCAGTACTTC.

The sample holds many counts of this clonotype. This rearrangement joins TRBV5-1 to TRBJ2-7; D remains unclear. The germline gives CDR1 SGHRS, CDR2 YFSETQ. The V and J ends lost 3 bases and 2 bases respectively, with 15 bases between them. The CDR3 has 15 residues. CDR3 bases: TGCGCCAGCAGCTGTCCACGCCCCGTAACCTACGAGCAGTACTTC. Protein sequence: CASSCPRPVTYEQYF. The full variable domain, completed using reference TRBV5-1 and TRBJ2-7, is KAGVTQTPRYLIKTRGQQVTLSCSPISGHRSVSWYQQTPGQGLQFLFEYFSETQRNKGNFPGRFSGRQFSNSRSEMNVSTLELGDSALYLCASSCPRPVTYEQYFGPGTRLTVT.

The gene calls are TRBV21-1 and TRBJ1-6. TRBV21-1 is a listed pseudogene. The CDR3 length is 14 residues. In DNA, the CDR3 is TGTGCCAGCAGCAAAGATCGAAATAATTCACCCCTCCACTTT. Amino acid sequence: CASSKDRNNSPLHF.

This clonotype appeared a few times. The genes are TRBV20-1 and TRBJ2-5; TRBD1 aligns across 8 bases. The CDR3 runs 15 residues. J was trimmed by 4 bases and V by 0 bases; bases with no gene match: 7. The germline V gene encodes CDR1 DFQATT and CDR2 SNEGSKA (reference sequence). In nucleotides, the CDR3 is TGCAGTGCTAGAGAGGCCCTAGGGACAGGAGAGACCCAGTACTTC. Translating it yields CSAREALGTGETQYF.

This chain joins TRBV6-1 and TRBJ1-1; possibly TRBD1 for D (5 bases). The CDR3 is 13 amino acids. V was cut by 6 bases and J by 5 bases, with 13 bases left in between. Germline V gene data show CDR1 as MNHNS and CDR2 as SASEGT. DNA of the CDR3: TGTGCCAGCAGCGCAGGGATGGGGACTGAAGCTTTCTTT. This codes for CASSAGMGTEAFF.

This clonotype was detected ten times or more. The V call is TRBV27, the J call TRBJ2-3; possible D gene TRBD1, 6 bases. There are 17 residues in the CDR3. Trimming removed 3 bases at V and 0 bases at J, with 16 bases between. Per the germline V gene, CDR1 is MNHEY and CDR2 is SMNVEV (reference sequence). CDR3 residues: CASSFARQARSTDTQYF. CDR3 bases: TGTGCCAGCAGTTTCGCCCGACAGGCTCGCAGCACAGATACGCAGTATTTT.